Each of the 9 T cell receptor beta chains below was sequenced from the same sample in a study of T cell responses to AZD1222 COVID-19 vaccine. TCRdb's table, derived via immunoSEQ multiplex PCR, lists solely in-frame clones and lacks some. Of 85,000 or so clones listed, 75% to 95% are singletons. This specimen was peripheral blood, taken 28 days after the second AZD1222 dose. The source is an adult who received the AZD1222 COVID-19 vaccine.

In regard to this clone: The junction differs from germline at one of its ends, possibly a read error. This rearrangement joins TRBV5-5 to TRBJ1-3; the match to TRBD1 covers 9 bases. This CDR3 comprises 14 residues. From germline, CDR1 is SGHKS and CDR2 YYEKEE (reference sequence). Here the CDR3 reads CASSTGTGSPMRDF. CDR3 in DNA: TGTGCCAGCAGCACCGGGACAGGGAGTCCCATGAGGGATTTT.

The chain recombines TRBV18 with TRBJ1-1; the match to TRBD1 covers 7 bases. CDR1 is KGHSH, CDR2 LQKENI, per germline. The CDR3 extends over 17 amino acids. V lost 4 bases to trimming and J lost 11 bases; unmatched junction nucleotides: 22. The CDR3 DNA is TGTGCCAGCTCACTTACGACAGGGTTGGAATTATGGGTGGGTGCTTTCTTT. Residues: CASSLTTGLELWVGAFF.

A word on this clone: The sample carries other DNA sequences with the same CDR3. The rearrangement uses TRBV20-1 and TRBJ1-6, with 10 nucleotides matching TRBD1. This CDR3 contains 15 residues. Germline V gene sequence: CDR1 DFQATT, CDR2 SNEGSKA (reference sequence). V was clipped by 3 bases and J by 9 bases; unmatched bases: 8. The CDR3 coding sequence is TGCAGTGCTAGTCCCCGGACAGGGGGTAGTTCACCCCTCCACTTT. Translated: CSASPRTGGSSPLHF.

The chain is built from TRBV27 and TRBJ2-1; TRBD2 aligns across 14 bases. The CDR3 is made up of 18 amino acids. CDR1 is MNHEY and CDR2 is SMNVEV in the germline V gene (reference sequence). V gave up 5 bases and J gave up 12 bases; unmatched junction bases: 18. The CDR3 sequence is CASSLGSLTSGRVTGQFF. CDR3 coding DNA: TGTGCCAGCAGTCTTGGTTCTTTGACTAGCGGGAGGGTAACAGGGCAGTTCTTC.

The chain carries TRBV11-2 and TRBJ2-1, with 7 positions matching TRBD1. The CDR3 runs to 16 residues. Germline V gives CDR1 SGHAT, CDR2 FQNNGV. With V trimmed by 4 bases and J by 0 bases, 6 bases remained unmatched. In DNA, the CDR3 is TGTGCCAGCAGCTCTAGGACAGGCCGCTCCTACAATGAGCAGTTCTTC. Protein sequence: CASSSRTGRSYNEQFF.

The CDR3 loop reads CASSERRQGAGYTF. In nucleotides, the CDR3 is TGTGCCAGCAGCGAACGACGGCAGGGGGCTGGCTACACCTTC. This rearrangement joins TRBV9 to TRBJ1-2; TRBD1 matches at 8 bases. Trimming cost V 3 bases and J 7 bases; bases outside gene matches: 8. The CDR3 runs 14 residues. In germline, CDR1 is SGDLS, CDR2 YYNGEE.

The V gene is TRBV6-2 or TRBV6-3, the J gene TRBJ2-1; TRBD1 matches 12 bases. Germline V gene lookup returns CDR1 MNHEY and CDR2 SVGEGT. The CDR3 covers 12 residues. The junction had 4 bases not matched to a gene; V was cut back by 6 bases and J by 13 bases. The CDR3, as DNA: TGTGCCAGCAGCCCCGGGACAGGGGGCCAGTTCTTC. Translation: CASSPGTGGQFF.

The CDR3 spells CASSSTGVTEAFF. DNA for the CDR3: TGCGCCAGCAGCTCTACAGGGGTTACTGAAGCTTTCTTT. The chain recombines TRBV5-1 with TRBJ1-1; 7 positions agree with TRBD1. The CDR3 length is 13 residues. V lost 3 bases and J lost 5; bases outside the gene matches: 4. Germline V lookup: CDR1 SGHRS, CDR2 YFSETQ.

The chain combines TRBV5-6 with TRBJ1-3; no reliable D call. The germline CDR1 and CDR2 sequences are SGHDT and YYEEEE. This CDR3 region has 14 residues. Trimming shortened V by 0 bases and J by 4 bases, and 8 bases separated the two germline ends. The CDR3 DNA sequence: TGTGCCAGCAGCTTGGAAGGAGGGGGAAACACCATATATTTT. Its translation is CASSLEGGGNTIYF.